The clone carrying this TCR beta chain was detected only a few times. Its antigen remains unidentified. The sample originates from a study of beta chain features in type 1 diabetes. The CDR3 consists of 15 residues. Deletions cut 6 bases from V and 2 bases from J, with 17 bases between. CDR1 and CDR2 from the germline V gene are MNHNS and SASEGT. Each of the sorted populations had a purity greater than 95%. Of the isolated RNA, all was reverse transcribed, and so the sequenced material was expressed TCRB transcripts. The table came from immunoSEQ multiplex PCR; TCRdb's copy has only in-frame clones and leaves some out. The sample records about 260,000 clones, around 65% being singletons. Findings of the study overall: For Type 1 diabetes patients, all four CD4+ subsets carried TCRB CDR3s that were moderately but significantly shorter. For patients, the naive, central memory and Treg TCRB repertoires appeared more alike than for healthy donors.

Sequencing used naive CD4+ T cells from blood. J is TRBJ2-7 and V is TRBV6-1; D possibly corresponds to TRBD2 (5 bases). This TCR was recovered from a man aged 25 to 40 in good health. CDR3 sequence: CASRTQRGITYEQYF. The CDR3 bases are TGTGCCAGCAGGACTCAACGGGGTATTACCTACGAGCAGTACTTC.